The following is a T cell receptor beta chain sequence with its context. V dropped 3 bases and J dropped 5; count of bases not matched to a gene: 6. Germline V lookup: CDR1 SGHTA, CDR2 FQGNSA. This CDR3 is 16 amino acids long. This sample was included in a study of blood T cell repertoires in COVID-19. Some clones are missing from TCRdb's copy, which holds only in-frame ones; the method was immunoSEQ multiplex PCR. The repertoire holds over 85,000 clones, less than 90% seen once, with roughly 7.2% in the top ten. This receptor was identified in a man in his 60s with acute or convalescent COVID-19. The chain joins TRBV7-2 to TRBJ2-1; 11 bases line up with TRBD2. Source material: peripheral blood. The CDR3 bases are TGTGCCAGCAGCTTCTTCATGGGACTAGCGGACAATGAGCAGTTCTTC. It codes for CASSFFMGLADNEQFF.